The sequence of this T cell receptor beta chain was determined in a study of blood T cell repertoires in COVID-19. Study-level background: Acute and convalescent COVID-19 samples came from the United States, Italy and Spain.

This CDR3 has 12 amino acids. In germline, CDR1 is SEHNR, CDR2 FQNEAQ (reference sequence). Trimming shortened V by 5 bases and J by 1 base, and 6 bases separated the two germline ends. Per the study methods: Estimates of nucleated cell counts were drawn from the amplification of reference gene primers. Profiling relied on immunoSEQ multiplex PCR, and the TCRdb table lists in-frame clones only, not all of them. V and J calls and clone size are given by that table; D and trimming were obtained from the DNA. The sample has 200,000 to 300,000 clones; 86% are singletons. The origin of this receptor is a man in his forties who had recovered from COVID-19. The sample taken for sequencing was PBMCs or T cells enriched from blood (not recorded which). The V and J genes are TRBV7-9 and TRBJ2-7; D gene unclear. CDR3 DNA sequence: TGTGCCAGCAGCCAACAGTCCTACGAGCAGTACTTC. Amino acid sequence: CASSQQSYEQYF.